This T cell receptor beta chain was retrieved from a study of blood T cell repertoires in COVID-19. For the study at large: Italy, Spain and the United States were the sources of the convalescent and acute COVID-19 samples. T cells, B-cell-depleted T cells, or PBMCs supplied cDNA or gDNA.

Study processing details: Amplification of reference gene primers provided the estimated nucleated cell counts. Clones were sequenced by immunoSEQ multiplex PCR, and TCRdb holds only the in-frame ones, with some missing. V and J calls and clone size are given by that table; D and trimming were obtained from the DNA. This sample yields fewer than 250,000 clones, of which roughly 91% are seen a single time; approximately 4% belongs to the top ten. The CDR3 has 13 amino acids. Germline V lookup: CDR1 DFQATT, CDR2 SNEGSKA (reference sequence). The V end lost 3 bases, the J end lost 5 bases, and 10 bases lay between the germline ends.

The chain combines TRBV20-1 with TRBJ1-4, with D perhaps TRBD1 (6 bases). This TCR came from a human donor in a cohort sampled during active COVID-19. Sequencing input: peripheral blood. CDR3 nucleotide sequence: TGCAGTGCTAGTGGACAGTTAAATGAAAAACTGTTTTTT. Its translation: CSASGQLNEKLFF.